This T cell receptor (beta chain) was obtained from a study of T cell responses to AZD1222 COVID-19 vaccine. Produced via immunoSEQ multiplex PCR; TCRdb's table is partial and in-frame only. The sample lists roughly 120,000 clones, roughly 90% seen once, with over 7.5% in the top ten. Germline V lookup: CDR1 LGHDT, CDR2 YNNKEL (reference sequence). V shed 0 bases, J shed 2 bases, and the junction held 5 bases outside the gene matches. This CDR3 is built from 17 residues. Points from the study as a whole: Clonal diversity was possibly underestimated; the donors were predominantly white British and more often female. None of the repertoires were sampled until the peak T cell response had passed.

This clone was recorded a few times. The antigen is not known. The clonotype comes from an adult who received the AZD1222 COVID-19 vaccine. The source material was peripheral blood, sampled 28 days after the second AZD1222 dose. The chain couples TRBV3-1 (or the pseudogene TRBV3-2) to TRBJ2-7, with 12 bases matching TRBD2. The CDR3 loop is CASSQDWTSGATYEQYF. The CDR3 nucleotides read TGTGCCAGCAGCCAAGATTGGACTAGCGGGGCGACCTACGAGCAGTACTTC.